This is a list of T cell receptor beta chains from one sample in a study of regulatory T cells in long-lasting Graves disease. TCRdb re-called the multiplex PCR reads through MiXCR, storing one row per CDR3 protein. The sample yields roughly 380,000 distinct CDR3 sequences, around 15% seen once. This material consisted of peripheral blood mononuclear cells (PBMCs), taken at new diagnosis, from a patient treated with antithyroid drugs. These receptors were collected from a female donor with Graves disease. CDR3s include the opening cysteine and the closing phenylalanine or tryptophan. D genes are given only for firm matches. Clone size is stated in some rows and not others, as once, few, many or a class when expanded.

TRBV27	.	.	TRBJ2-2	TGTGCCAGCAGTTCCAGGGCCCTCATGAACACCGGGGAGCTGTTTTTT	CASSSRALMNTGELFF
TRBV2	many	.	TRBJ2-2	TGTGCCAGCAGCGGGGACTCCCTCACCGGGGAGCTGTTTTTT	CASSGDSLTGELFF
TRBV9	.	TRBD2	TRBJ2-2	TGTGCCAGCAGCGTAGCGGGGGGATCCAACACCGGGGAGCTGTTTTTT	CASSVAGGSNTGELFF
TRBV29-1	.	TRBD1	TRBJ1-1	TGCAGCGTTGAACAGGGGGCGAACACTGAAGCTTTCTTT	CSVEQGANTEAFF
TRBV27	many	TRBD1	TRBJ2-6	TGTGCCAGCAGCGGGACAGGGGGCGCTTCTGGGGCCAACGTCCTGACTTTC	CASSGTGGASGANVLTF
TRBV20-1	many	TRBD1	TRBJ2-7	TGCAGTGCTACCGGGACAGGGTCAATACTGTCCTACGAGCAGTACTTC	CSATGTGSILSYEQYF
TRBV9	many	.	TRBJ1-2	TGTGCCAGCAGCGTAGGGGGGACGGAAAGTAACTATGGCTACACCTTC	CASSVGGTESNYGYTF
TRBV15	many	.	TRBJ2-7	TGTGCCACCAGCCCTCGACAAACCACCTACGAGCAGTACTTC	CATSPRQTTYEQYF
TRBV6-2/TRBV6-3	.	TRBD2	TRBJ2-1	TGTGCCAGCAGTTACCCCCGTAGCGGGGGCGAGGTGCATGAGCAGTTCTTC	CASSYPRSGGEVHEQFF
TRBV5-6	many	.	TRBJ1-1	TGTGCCAGCAGCTTAACAGGGTCGATGGGCACTGAAGCTTTCTTT	CASSLTGSMGTEAFF
TRBV20-1	many	.	TRBJ2-4	TGCAGTGCTAGAGAAGGTGGCGTTGGCAAAAACATTCAGTACTTC	CSAREGGVGKNIQYF
TRBV30	many	TRBD2	TRBJ2-1	TGTGCCTGGAGTAGGGAGGGAGATGAGCAGTTCTTC	CAWSREGDEQFF
TRBV7-2	many	.	TRBJ2-3	TGTGCCAGCAGCGCGCCATACACAGATACGCAGTATTTT	CASSAPYTDTQYF
TRBV28	.	.	TRBJ1-2	TGTGCCAGCAGACCCCCGGCGCACGGCTATGGCTACACCTTC	CASRPPAHGYGYTF
TRBV12-3/TRBV12-4	many	TRBD1	TRBJ2-2	TGTGCCAGCAGTTCGAGACAGGGGGCAGCCACCGGGGAGCTGTTTTTT	CASSSRQGAATGELFF
TRBV12-3/TRBV12-4	many	.	TRBJ1-4	TGTGCCAGCAGTTTAAACCCCTGGGATAGTCATGAAAAACTGTTTTTT	CASSLNPWDSHEKLFF
TRBV27	.	.	TRBJ2-2	TGTGCCAGCAGTTTATCTGACGGGGAGCTGTTTTTT	CASSLSDGELFF
TRBV12-3/TRBV12-4	.	.	TRBJ1-3	TGTGCCAGCAGTGGTGCGAGCTCTGGAAACACCATATATTTT	CASSGASSGNTIYF
TRBV7-2	many	TRBD2	TRBJ2-1	TGTGCCAGCAGAGAGGGTGGGGCGGGAGCCTACAATGAGCAGTTCTTC	CASREGGAGAYNEQFF
TRBV7-9	many	.	TRBJ1-4	TGTGCCAGCAGCTTAGATACCGGCTTTAATGAAAAACTGTTTTTT	CASSLDTGFNEKLFF
TRBV20-1	many	TRBD2	TRBJ2-7	TGCAGTGCTAGGTCCTATAGCGGGAGCTACGAGCAGTACTTC	CSARSYSGSYEQYF
TRBV7-2	many	.	TRBJ2-3	TGTGCCAGCAGTAACCCGGGAGTCGGCACAGATACGCAGTATTTT	CASSNPGVGTDTQYF
TRBV4-1	.	.	TRBJ1-3	TGCGCCAGCAGACGTACAGTGATCGATTGGCGGGACACCATATATTTT	CASRRTVIDWRDTIYF
TRBV20-1	few	.	TRBJ1-6	TGCAGTGCTAGATGGGGAGAACAATTAGCTAATTCACCCCTCCACTTT	CSARWGEQLANSPLHF